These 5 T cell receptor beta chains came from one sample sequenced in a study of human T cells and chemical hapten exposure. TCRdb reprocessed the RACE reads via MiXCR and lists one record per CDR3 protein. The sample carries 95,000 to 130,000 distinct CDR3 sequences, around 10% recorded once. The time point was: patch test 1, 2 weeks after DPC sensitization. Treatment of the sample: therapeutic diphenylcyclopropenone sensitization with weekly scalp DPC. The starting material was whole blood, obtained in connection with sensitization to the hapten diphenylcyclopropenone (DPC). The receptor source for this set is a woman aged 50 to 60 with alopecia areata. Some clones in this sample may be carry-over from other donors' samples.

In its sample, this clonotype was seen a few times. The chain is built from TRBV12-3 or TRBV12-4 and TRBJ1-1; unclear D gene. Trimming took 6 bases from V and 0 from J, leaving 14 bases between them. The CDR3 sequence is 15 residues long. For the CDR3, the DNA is TGTGCCAGCAGAAAAGTTCCGGTCATGAACACTGAAGCTTTCTTT. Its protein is CASRKVPVMNTEAFF.

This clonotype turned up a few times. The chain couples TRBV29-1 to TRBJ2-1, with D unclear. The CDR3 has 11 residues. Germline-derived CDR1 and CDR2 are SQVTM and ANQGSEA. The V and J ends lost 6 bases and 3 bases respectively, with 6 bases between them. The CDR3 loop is CSVQRYNEQFF. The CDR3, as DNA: TGCAGCGTCCAACGCTACAATGAGCAGTTCTTC.

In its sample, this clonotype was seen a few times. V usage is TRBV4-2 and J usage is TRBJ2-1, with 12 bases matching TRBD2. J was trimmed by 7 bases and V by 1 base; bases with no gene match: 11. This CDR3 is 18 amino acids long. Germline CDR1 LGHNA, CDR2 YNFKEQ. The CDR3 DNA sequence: TGTGCCAGCAGCCAAGCCGAATATGGACTAGCGGGGAGGAATGAGCAGTTCTTC. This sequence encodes CASSQAEYGLAGRNEQFF.

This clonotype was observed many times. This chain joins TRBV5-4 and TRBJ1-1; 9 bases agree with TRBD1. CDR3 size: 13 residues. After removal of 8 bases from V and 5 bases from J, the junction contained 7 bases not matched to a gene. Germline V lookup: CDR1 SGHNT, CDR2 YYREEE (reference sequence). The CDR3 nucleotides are TGTGCCAGTAACGGACAGGGGCAAACTGAAGCTTTCTTT. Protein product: CASNGQGQTEAFF.

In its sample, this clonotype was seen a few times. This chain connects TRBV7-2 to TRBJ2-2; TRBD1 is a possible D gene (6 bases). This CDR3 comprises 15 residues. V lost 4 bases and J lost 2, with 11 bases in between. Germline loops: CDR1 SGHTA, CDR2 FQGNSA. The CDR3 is CASSSMGHNTGELFF. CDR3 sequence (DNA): TGTGCCAGCAGCTCGATGGGACATAACACCGGGGAGCTGTTTTTT.